This T cell receptor beta chain was sequenced in a study of T cell responses to AZD1222 COVID-19 vaccine. Findings of the study overall: Close to half of spike-specific TCRs reportedly recognize unmutated variant regions. Dominant CD4 TCR responses targeted spike regions 160-218 and 743-854. Repertoires were sampled only after the peak T cell response. The sample set comprised mostly white British donors with more females, and clonal diversity was possibly underestimated.

Of note for this clone: Its matching antigen is unknown.

Germline values: CDR1 GTSNPN, CDR2 SVGIG (reference sequence). This CDR3 comprises 14 residues. The V and J ends lost 3 bases and 2 bases respectively, with 10 bases between them. Assay used: immunoSEQ multiplex PCR; TCRdb lists only in-frame clones, some missing. The sample consists of around 140,000 clones, about 90% of them appearing once. This chain links TRBV30 with TRBJ2-2; TRBD1 is a possible D gene (5 bases). The source is an adult who received the AZD1222 COVID-19 vaccine. Material: peripheral blood, obtained 28 days after the second AZD1222 dose. The CDR3 nucleotides are TGTGCCTGGAGGGTCAGGGAAAACACCGGGGAGCTGTTTTTT. This sequence encodes CAWRVRENTGELFF.